This record concerns one T cell receptor beta chain sequence. TCRdb keeps only in-frame clones here, not all; method: immunoSEQ multiplex PCR. Of nearly 80,000 clones in the sample, roughly 81% were seen once. The data stem from a study of OX40 agonist ivuxolimab in advanced cancers. The CDR3 loop spans 12 amino acids. Germline CDR1 and CDR2: SNHLY and FYNNEI. Trimming left V 2 bases short and J 2 bases short, with 4 bases between. Sequencing was performed on CD4+ or CD8+ T cells sorted from blood, taken in a trial of the OX40 agonist ivuxolimab. The rearrangement uses TRBV2 and TRBJ2-7; D unresolved. The sequence was collected from an adult with an advanced solid tumor such as melanoma, head and neck, liver or kidney cancer. The CDR3 bases are TGTGCCAGCAGTGAACGGACCTACGAGCAGTACTTC. Residues: CASSERTYEQYF.